This TCR beta chain is from a study of blood T cell repertoires in COVID-19. Background on the study: T cells, B-cell-depleted T cells, or PBMCs provided the cDNA or gDNA that served as material.

Germline V gene data show CDR1 as SGDLS and CDR2 as YYNGEE. The V gene lost 3 bases and the J gene lost 5 bases, with 11 bases spanning the gap. This CDR3 has 14 amino acids. TCRdb's copy holds only in-frame clones and misses some; the assay was immunoSEQ multiplex PCR. The table has some 70,000 clones, about 80% seen once; the top ten hold under 5%. The chain carries TRBV9 and TRBJ1-4, with D tentatively TRBD1 (5 bases). The sample consisted of peripheral blood. The TCR originated in a woman aged 55-69 years with acute or convalescent COVID-19. The CDR3 loop reads CASSAWQGNEKLFF. CDR3 DNA: TGTGCCAGCAGCGCCTGGCAGGGAAATGAAAAACTGTTTTTT.